This T cell receptor (beta chain) was sequenced for a study of T-cell memory formation after mild COVID-19. Study details: Among the donors, TCR clusters were largely specific to each donor.

Findings and limits, study-wide: Nothing confirmed that second-wave clones peaking on day 37 were specific for SARS-CoV-2. Clones contracting over day 15 to 85 were CD4/CD8 balanced, with later expanders leaning CD4+. That cross-reactive memory joined was suggested by some responding clones appearing in pre-infection memory.

A remark on this clonotype: Its antigen remains unknown.

TCRdb re-analysed the 5' RACE reads in MiXCR, keeping a single row per CDR3 protein. The table lists approximately 500,000 distinct CDR3 sequences, around 27% of them singletons, with 12% in the top ten. Per the germline V gene, CDR1 is SGHRS and CDR2 is YFSETQ. CDR3 size: 12 residues. After removal of 7 bases from V and 7 bases from J, the junction contained 1 base not matched to a gene. The TCR originated in an adult woman who had mild COVID-19 (a few samples of this study predate the infection). Cell type and time point are not known. Sequenced sample: PBMCs or a T cell subset sorted from them (not recorded which). J is TRBJ2-1 and V is TRBV5-1, with 11 bases aligning to TRBD2. The CDR3 nucleotides read TGCGCCAGCGGACTAGCGGGTAATGAGCAGTTCTTC. Translation gives CASGLAGNEQFF. Full variable domain (missing parts from reference TRBV5-1 and TRBJ2-1): KAGVTQTPRYLIKTRGQQVTLSCSPISGHRSVSWYQQTPGQGLQFLFEYFSETQRNKGNFPGRFSGRQFSNSRSEMNVSTLELGDSALYLCASGLAGNEQFFGPGTRLTVL.